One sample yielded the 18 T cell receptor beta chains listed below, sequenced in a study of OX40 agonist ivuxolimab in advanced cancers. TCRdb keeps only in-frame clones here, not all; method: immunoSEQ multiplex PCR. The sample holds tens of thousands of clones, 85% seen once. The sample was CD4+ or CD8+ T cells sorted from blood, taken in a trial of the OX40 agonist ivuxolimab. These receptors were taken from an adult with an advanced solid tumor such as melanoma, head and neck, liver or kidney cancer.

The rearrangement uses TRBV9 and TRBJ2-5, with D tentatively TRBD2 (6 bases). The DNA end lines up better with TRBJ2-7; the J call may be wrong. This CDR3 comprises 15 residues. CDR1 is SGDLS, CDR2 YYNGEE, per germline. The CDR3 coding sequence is TGTGCCAGCAGCGTCAGCTCGACTAGTACCTACGAGCAGTACTTC. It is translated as CASSVSSTSTYEQYF.

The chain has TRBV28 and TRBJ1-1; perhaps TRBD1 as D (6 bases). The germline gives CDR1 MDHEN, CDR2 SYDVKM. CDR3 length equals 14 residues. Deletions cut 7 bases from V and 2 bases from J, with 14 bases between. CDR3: CASNSPGENTEAFF. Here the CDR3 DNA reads TGTGCCAGCAACTCACCAGGGGAAAACACTGAAGCTTTCTTT.

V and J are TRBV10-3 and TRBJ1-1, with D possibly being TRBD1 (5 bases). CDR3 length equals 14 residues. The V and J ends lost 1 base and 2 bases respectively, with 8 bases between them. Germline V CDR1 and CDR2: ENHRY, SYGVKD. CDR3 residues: CAISEFQGNTEAFF. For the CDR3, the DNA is TGTGCCATCAGTGAGTTTCAGGGTAACACTGAAGCTTTCTTT.

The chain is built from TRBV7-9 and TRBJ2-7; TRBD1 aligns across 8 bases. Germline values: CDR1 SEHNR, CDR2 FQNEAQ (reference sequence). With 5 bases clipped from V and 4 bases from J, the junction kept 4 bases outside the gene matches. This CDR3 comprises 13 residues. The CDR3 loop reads CASSARTGYEQYF. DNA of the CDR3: TGTGCCAGCAGCGCAAGGACAGGGTACGAGCAGTACTTC.

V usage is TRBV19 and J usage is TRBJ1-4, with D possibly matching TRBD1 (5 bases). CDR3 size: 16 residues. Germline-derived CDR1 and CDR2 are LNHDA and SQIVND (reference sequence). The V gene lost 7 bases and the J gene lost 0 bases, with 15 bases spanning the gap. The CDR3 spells CASTDDRGPTNEKLFF. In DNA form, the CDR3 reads TGTGCCAGTACCGATGACAGAGGCCCAACTAATGAAAAACTGTTTTTT.

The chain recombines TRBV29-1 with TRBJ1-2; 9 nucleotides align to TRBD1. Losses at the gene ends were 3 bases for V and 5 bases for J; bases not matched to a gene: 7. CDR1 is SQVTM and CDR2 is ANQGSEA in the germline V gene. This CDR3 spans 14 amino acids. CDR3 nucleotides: TGCAGCGTTGAGAGGACAGGGGCGGGGTATGGCTACACCTTC. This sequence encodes CSVERTGAGYGYTF.

The CDR3 nucleotides are TGTGCCAGCAGTCCCAATGAGGGGAGGGGGCAGGAGCAGTACTTC. Encoded protein: CASSPNEGRGQEQYF. The chain employs TRBV28 and TRBJ2-7; D may be TRBD1 or TRBD2 (7 bases each). Between the trimmed V and J ends, which lost 5 bases and 7 bases, there was a span of 21 bases. Germline lookup yields CDR1 MDHEN and CDR2 SYDVKM. The CDR3 is 15 residues long. The variable domain in full, with the rest retrieved from reference TRBV28 and TRBJ2-7, is DVKVTQSSRYLVKRTGEKVFLECVQDMDHENMFWYRQDPGLGLRLIYFSYDVKMKEKGDIPEGYSVSREKKERFSLILESASTNQTSMYLCASSPNEGRGQEQYFGPGTRLTVT.

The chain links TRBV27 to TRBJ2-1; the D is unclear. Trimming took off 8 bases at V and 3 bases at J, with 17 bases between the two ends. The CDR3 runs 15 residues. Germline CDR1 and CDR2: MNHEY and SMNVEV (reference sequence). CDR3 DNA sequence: TGTGCCAGCCGCGACTTAGGACGGATCTACAATGAGCAGTTCTTC. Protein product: CASRDLGRIYNEQFF.

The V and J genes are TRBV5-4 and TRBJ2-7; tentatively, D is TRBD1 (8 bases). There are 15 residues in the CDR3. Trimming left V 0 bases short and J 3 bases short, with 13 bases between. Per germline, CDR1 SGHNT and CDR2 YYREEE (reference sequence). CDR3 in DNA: TGTGCCAGCAGCTTGGGACAGGGGAGGGGCTACGAGCAGTACTTC. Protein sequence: CASSLGQGRGYEQYF.

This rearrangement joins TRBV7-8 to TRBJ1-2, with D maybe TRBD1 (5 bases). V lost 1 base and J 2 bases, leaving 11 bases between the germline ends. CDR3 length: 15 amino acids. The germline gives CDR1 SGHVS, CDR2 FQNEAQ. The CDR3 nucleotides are TGTGCCAGCAGCTTAGAGGCAGGGCCGAACTATGGCTACACCTTC. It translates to CASSLEAGPNYGYTF.

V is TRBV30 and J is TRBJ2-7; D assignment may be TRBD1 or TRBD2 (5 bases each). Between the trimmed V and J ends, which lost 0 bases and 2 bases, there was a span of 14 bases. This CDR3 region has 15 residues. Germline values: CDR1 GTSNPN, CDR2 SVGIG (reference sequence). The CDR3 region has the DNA TGTGCCTGGAGTGTACTAAGTAGGGGACCCTACGAGCAGTACTTC. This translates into CAWSVLSRGPYEQYF.

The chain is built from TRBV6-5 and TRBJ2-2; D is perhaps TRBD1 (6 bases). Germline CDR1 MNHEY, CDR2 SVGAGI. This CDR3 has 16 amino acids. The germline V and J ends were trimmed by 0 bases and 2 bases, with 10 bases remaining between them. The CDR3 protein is CASSYSGTHNTGELFF. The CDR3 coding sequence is TGTGCCAGCAGTTACTCCGGGACACATAACACCGGGGAGCTGTTTTTT.

As DNA, the CDR3 is TGTGCCAGCTCACCACCCGTTACAGGGGGGGCCTACAATGAGCAGTTCTTC. It translates to CASSPPVTGGAYNEQFF. The chain couples TRBV18 to TRBJ2-1; tentative D call: TRBD1 (8 bases). Germline-derived CDR1 and CDR2 are KGHSH and LQKENI. Trimming stripped 0 bases from V and 2 bases from J, with 14 bases between. The CDR3 covers 17 residues.

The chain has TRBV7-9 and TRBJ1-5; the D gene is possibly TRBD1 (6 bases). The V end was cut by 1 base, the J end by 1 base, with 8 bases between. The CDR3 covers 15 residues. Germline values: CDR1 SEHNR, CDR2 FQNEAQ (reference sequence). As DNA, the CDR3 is TGTGCCAGCAGCTTAGGGACAGCGAGCAATCAGCCCCAGCATTTT. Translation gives CASSLGTASNQPQHF. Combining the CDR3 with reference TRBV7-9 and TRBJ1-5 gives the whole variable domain DTGVSQNPRHKITKRGQNVTFRCDPISEHNRLYWYRQTLGQGPEFLTYFQNEAQLEKSRLLSDRFSAERPKGSFSTLEIQRTEQGDSAMYLCASSLGTASNQPQHFGDGTRLSIL.

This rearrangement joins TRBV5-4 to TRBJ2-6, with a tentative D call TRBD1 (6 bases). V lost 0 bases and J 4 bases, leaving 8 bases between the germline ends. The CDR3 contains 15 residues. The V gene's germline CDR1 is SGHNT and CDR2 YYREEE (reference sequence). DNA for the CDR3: TGTGCCAGCAGCTTGGCAGGGGTCGGGGCCAACGTCCTGACTTTC. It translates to CASSLAGVGANVLTF.

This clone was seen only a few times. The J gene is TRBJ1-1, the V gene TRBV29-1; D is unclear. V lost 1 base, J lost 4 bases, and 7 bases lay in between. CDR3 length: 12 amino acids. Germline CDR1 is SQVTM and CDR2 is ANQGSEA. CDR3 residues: CSVEVRVTEAFF. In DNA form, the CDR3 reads TGCAGCGTTGAAGTTAGGGTCACTGAAGCTTTCTTT.

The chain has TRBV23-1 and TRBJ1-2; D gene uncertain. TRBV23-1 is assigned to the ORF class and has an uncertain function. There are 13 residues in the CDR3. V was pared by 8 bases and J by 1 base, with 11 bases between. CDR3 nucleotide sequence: TGCGCCAGCCGCGCGCGGATTAACTATGGCTACACCTTC. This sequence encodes CASRARINYGYTF.

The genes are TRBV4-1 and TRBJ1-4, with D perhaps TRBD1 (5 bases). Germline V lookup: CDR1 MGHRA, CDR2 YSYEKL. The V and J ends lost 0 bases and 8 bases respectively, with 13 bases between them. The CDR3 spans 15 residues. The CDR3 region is CASSQDPRVGEKLFF. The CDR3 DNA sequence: TGCGCCAGCAGCCAAGATCCCAGGGTCGGAGAAAAACTGTTTTTT.